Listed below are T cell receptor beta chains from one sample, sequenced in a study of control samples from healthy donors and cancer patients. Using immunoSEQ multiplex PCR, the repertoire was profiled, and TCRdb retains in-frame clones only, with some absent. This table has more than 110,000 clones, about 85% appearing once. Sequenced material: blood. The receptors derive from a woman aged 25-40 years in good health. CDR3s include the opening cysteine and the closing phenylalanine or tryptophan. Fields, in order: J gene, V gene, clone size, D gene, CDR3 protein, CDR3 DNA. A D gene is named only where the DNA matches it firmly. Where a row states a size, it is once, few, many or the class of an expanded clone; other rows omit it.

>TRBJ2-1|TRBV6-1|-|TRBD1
CASSEASGTGNNEQFF
TGTGCCAGCAGTGAAGCCTCAGGGACAGGGAACAATGAGCAGTTCTTC
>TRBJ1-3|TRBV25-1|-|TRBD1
CASSPGGWSGNTIYF
TGTGCCAGCAGCCCAGGGGGTTGGTCTGGAAACACCATATATTTT
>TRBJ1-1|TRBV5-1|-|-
CASSPTVGEAFF
TGCGCCAGCAGCCCCACAGTAGGGGAAGCTTTCTTT
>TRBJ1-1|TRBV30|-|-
CAWSEQGYTEAFF
TGTGCCTGGTCCGAACAGGGTTACACTGAAGCTTTCTTT
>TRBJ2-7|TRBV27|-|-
CASSLWSGKSWNEQYF
TGTGCCAGCAGTTTATGGTCAGGGAAAAGTTGGAACGAGCAGTACTTC
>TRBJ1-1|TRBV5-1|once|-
CASSLAGRDTEAFF
TGCGCCAGCAGCTTGGCCGGTAGAGACACTGAAGCTTTCTTT
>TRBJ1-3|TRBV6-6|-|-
CASSYPPGERGNTIYF
TGTGCCAGCAGTTACCCTCCCGGGGAGAGGGGAAACACCATATATTTT
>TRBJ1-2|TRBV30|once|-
CAWSVVGTNYGYTF
TGTGCCTGGAGTGTTGTGGGGACGAACTATGGCTACACCTTC
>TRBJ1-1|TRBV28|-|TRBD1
CASSRRQGDTEAFF
TGTGCCAGCAGCCGTAGACAGGGGGACACTGAAGCTTTCTTT
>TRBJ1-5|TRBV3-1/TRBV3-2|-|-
CASSHSLPSNQPQHF
TGTGCCAGCAGCCACAGCCTTCCCAGCAATCAGCCCCAGCATTTT
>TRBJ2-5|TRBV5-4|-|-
CASSLDAGFQETQYF
TGTGCCAGCAGCTTGGACGCGGGATTTCAAGAGACCCAGTACTTC
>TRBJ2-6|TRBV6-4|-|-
CASSDSSSGANVLTF
TGTGCCAGCAGTGACTCCAGCTCTGGGGCCAACGTCCTGACTTTC
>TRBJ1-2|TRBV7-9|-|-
CASSFPLQGDYGYTF
TGTGCCAGCAGCTTCCCACTACAGGGCGATTATGGCTACACCTTC
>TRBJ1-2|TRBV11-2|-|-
CASRQVGGPNYGYTF
TGTGCCAGCAGGCAGGTCGGGGGACCCAACTATGGCTACACCTTC
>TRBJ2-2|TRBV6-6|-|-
CASSRPNTGELFF
TGTGCCAGCAGCCGCCCGAACACCGGGGAGCTGTTTTTT
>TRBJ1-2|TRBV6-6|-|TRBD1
CASRPRDRGNYGYTF
TGTGCCAGCAGACCACGGGACAGGGGAAACTATGGCTACACCTTC
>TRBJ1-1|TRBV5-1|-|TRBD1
CASSLPGQGMNTEAFF
TGCGCCAGCAGCTTACCAGGACAGGGGATGAACACTGAAGCTTTCTTT
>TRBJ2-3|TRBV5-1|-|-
CASSLDFSGDTQYF
TGCGCCAGCAGCTTGGACTTCAGTGGAGATACGCAGTATTTT
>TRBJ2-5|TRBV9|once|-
CASSVGPPQETQYF
TGTGCCAGCAGCGTAGGCCCTCCGCAAGAGACCCAGTACTTC
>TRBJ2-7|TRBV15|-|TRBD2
CATKASGRNEQYF
TGTGCCACCAAGGCTAGCGGGAGGAACGAGCAGTACTTC
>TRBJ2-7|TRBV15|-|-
CATSRDRAAYEQYF
TGTGCCACCAGCAGAGATCGGGCTGCCTACGAGCAGTACTTC
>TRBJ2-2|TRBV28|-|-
CASIPTRNPTGELFF
TGTGCCAGCATCCCCACCCGGAACCCCACCGGGGAGCTGTTTTTT
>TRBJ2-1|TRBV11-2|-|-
CASSPFQTSNNEQFF
TGTGCCAGCAGCCCCTTCCAAACTAGCAACAATGAGCAGTTCTTC
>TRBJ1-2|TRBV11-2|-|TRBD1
CASSPGGTGTFGYTF
TGTGCCAGCAGCCCTGGCGGGACAGGGACTTTCGGCTACACCTTC
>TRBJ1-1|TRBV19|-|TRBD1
CASSRTGARTEAFF
TGTGCCAGTAGTCGTACAGGGGCTCGCACTGAAGCTTTCTTT
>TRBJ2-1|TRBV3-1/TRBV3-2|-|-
CASRTRGNEQFF
TGTGCCAGCAGGACCAGAGGAAATGAGCAGTTCTTC
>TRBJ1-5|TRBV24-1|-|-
CATTRPGERGNQPQHF
TGTGCCACCACCCGACCAGGGGAGCGAGGCAATCAGCCCCAGCATTTT
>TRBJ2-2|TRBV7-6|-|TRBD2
CASSPQPSAGDTGELFF
TGTGCCAGCAGCCCACAACCCTCCGCGGGAGACACCGGGGAGCTGTTTTTT
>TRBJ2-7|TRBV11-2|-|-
CASSLEGRGSYEQYF
TGTGCCAGCAGCTTAGAGGGGAGAGGTTCCTACGAGCAGTACTTC
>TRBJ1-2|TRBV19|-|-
CASSESVLYGYTF
TGTGCCAGTAGTGAGTCAGTCCTCTATGGCTACACCTTC
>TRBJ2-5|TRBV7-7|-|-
CASSFVGVQETQYF
TGTGCTAGCAGCTTTGTGGGAGTCCAAGAGACCCAGTACTTC
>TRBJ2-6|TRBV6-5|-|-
CASRPPSSGANVLTF
TGTGCCAGCAGACCCCCTAGCTCTGGGGCCAACGTCCTGACTTTC
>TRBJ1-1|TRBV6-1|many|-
CASSESGTANTEAFF
TGTGCCAGCAGTGAATCCGGGACGGCGAACACTGAAGCTTTCTTT
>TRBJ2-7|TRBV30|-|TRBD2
CACSGTSSEQYF
TGTGCCTGTTCCGGGACTAGCAGCGAGCAGTACTTC
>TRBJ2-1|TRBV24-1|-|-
CAPSCEGEATSFEDEQFF
TGTGCCCCCTCTTGTGAAGGGGAGGCAACCTCCTTTGAGGATGAGCAGTTCTTC
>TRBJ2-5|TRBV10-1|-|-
CATPYYCRGNKETQYF
-
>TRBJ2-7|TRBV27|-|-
CASSWADSYEQYF
TGTGCCAGCAGTTGGGCGGATTCCTACGAGCAGTACTTC
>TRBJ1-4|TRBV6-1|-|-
CASSERQYNEKLFF
TGTGCCAGCAGTGAACGGCAGTATAATGAAAAACTGTTTTTT
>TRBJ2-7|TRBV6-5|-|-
CASRSGTRGSYEQYF
TGTGCCAGCAGATCGGGGACAAGGGGATCCTACGAGCAGTACTTC
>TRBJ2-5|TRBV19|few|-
CASSMLGGQETQYF
TGTGCCAGTAGTATGTTGGGGGGTCAGGAGACCCAGTACTTC
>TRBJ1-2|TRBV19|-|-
CASSIQVWAGDGYTF
TGTGCCAGTAGTATTCAGGTTTGGGCGGGCGATGGCTACACCTTC
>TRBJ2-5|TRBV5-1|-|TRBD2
CASSPGSSNGRYKPNKETQYF
TGCGCCAGCAGCCCCGGCTCTTCGAACGGGAGGTACAAGCCCAATAAAGAGACCCAGTACTTC
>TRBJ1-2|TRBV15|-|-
CATSSSAYGYTF
TGTGCCACCAGCAGCTCAGCCTATGGCTACACCTTC
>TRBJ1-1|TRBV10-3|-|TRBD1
CAISEPGTGPEAFF
TGTGCCATCAGTGAGCCCGGGACAGGGCCTGAAGCTTTCTTT
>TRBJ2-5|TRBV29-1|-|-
CSARLGETQYF
TGCAGCGCTAGACTAGGGGAGACCCAGTACTTC
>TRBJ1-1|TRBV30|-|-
CAWSLWGTSEAFF
TGTGCCTGGAGTTTGTGGGGGACCTCTGAAGCTTTCTTT
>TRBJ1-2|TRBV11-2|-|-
CASSLGGGTYGYTF
TGTGCCAGCAGCTTAGGGGGGGGAACATATGGCTACACCTTC
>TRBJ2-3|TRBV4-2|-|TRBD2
CASKGEGADTQYF
TGTGCCAGCAAAGGGGAGGGCGCAGATACGCAGTATTTT
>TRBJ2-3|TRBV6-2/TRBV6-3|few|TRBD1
CASSRPGQKLISTDTQYF
TGTGCCAGCAGTCGTCCGGGACAGAAACTCATTAGCACAGATACGCAGTATTTT
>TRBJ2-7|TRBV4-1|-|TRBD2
CASSQGLAGYEQYF
TGCGCCAGCAGCCAAGGGCTAGCGGGTTACGAGCAGTACTTC
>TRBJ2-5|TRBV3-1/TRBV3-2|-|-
CASSDKRAIGETQYF
TGTGCCAGCAGCGATAAACGGGCTATCGGCGAGACCCAGTACTTC
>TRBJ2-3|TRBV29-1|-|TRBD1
CSAALDRVDTQYF
TGCAGCGCGGCACTCGACAGGGTAGATACGCAGTATTTT
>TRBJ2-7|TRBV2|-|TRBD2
CASSEGGLAGGPLRLEQYF
TGTGCCAGCAGTGAAGGCGGACTAGCGGGAGGTCCTCTACGGTTGGAGCAGTACTTC